This T cell receptor (beta chain) was captured by sequencing in a study of blood T cell repertoires in COVID-19. TCRdb's table, derived via immunoSEQ multiplex PCR, lists solely in-frame clones and lacks some. The data contain 210,000 or so clones, over 75% of them seen just once; the ten biggest clones take up 4.5% to 6%. Per the germline V gene, CDR1 is DFQATT and CDR2 is SNEGSKA (reference sequence). The CDR3 sequence is 14 residues long. The V gene lost 3 bases and the J gene lost 3 bases, with 15 bases spanning the gap. The rearrangement joins TRBV20-1 to TRBJ2-7; a weak D match, TRBD1 (6 bases). This TCR was recovered from a man aged 50 to 59 with COVID-19, enrolled during active disease. What was sequenced was peripheral blood. CDR3 nucleotide sequence: TGCAGTGCTAGTATTTTGGGGACATACTACGAGCAGTACTTC. Protein sequence: CSASILGTYYEQYF.